This TCR beta chain was obtained from a study of blood T cell repertoires in COVID-19. About the research overall: Samples taken during acute and convalescent COVID-19 were collected in the United States, Italy and Spain.

As handled by the study authors: Amplified reference gene primers provided the basis for estimating nucleated cell counts. Profiled with immunoSEQ multiplex PCR; TCRdb holds only in-frame clones, not every one. That table supplies the V and J calls and clone size; D and trimming were determined from the DNA. The data contain about 310,000 clones, roughly nine tenths of them singletons. The junction had 12 bases not matched to a gene; V was cut back by 7 bases and J by 5 bases. The CDR3 extends over 15 amino acids. Germline V gene sequence: CDR1 MDHEN, CDR2 SYDVKM. This clonotype was sampled from a woman between 25 and 40 years old who had recovered from COVID-19. The sample was PBMCs or T cells enriched from blood (not recorded which). The genes are TRBV28 and TRBJ2-5; 8 nucleotides match TRBD2. The chain's CDR3 is CASTLGAGEGETQYF. As DNA, the CDR3 is TGTGCCAGCACCCTAGGAGCGGGAGAAGGGGAGACCCAGTACTTC.